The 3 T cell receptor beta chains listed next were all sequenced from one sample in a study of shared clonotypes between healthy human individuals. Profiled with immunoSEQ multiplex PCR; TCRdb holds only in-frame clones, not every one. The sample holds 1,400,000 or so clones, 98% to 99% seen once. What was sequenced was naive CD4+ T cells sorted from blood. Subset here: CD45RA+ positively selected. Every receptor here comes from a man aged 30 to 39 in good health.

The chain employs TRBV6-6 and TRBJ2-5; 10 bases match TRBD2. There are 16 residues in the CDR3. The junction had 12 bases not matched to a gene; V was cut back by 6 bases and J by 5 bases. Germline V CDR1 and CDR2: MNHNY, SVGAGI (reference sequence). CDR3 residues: CASRGSGRASGETQYF. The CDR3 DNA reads TGTGCCAGCAGGGGGAGCGGGAGGGCATCGGGGGAGACCCAGTACTTC.

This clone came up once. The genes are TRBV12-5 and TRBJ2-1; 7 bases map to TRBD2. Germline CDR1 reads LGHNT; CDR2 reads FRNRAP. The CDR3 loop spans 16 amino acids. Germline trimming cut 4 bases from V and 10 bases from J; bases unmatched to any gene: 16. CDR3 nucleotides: TGTGCTAGTGGTTCCCCAACCGGGGGAGGGCCTTTCGAGCAGTTCTTC. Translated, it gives CASGSPTGGGPFEQFF.

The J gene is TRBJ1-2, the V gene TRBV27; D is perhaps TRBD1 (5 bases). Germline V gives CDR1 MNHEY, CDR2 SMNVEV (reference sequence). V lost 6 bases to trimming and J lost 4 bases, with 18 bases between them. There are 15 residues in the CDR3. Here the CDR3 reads CASSPWGGALYGYTF. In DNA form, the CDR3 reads TGTGCCAGCAGCCCCTGGGGGGGTGCTCTCTATGGCTACACCTTC.